The 29 T cell receptor beta chains below come from one sample, sequenced in a study of blood T cells in healthy people across ages. Using a J-beta primer mix together with a sample-barcoded 5' primer, a second PCR was run for roughly 7 to 12 cycles. TCRdb fed the 5' RACE reads into MiXCR, producing one record per CDR3 protein. In the table there are 1.5 million to 1.9 million distinct CDR3 sequences, about 42% of which are singletons. Material for sequencing was blood. These receptors came from a woman aged 18-29 years in good health.

CDR3 loop: CASRDTGTGYNEQFF. The CDR3 nucleotides are TGTGCCAGCAGGGACACCGGGACCGGGTACAATGAGCAGTTCTTC. The chain couples TRBV12-3 or TRBV12-4 to TRBJ2-1, with D tentatively TRBD1 or TRBD2 (5 bases each). This CDR3 has 15 residues. V gave up 6 bases and J gave up 4 bases, with 16 bases separating them.

In this sample, this clonotype turned up a few times. The chain employs TRBV11-1 and TRBJ1-2, with D maybe TRBD1 (5 bases). The CDR3 extends over 17 amino acids. The V gene lost 4 bases and the J gene lost 2 bases, with 20 bases spanning the gap. Germline CDR1 is SGHAT and CDR2 is FQDESV (reference sequence). CDR3 DNA: TGTGCCAGCAGCTCGACACCTTCGGACATCGTCAACTATGGCTACACCTTC. Amino acids: CASSSTPSDIVNYGYTF.

About this clonotype: A clone one base away is much larger, so this may be a read error. The chain is built from TRBV18 and TRBJ2-7, with D possibly matching TRBD1 (5 bases). The V gene's germline CDR1 is KGHSH and CDR2 LQKENI. This CDR3 comprises 13 residues. Here the CDR3 DNA reads TGTGCCGGCTCACCACGGACAACATACGAGCAGTACTTC. This translates into CAGSPRTTYEQYF. Combining the CDR3 with reference TRBV18 and TRBJ2-7 gives the whole variable domain NAGVMQNPRHLVRRRGQEARLRCSPMKGHSHVYWYRQLPEEGLKFMVYLQKENIIDESGMPKERFSAEFPKEGPSILRIQQVVRGDSAAYFCAGSPRTTYEQYFGPGTRLTVT.

This clonotype was seen ten or more times. The chain uses TRBV7-2 and TRBJ1-2; possible D gene TRBD1, 6 bases. Germline values: CDR1 SGHTA, CDR2 FQGNSA. This CDR3 comprises 13 residues. V was clipped by 1 base and J by 3 bases, with 6 bases between them. CDR3 protein: CASSLGQDYGYTF. CDR3 DNA sequence: TGTGCCAGCAGCTTAGGACAGGACTATGGCTACACCTTC.

The count of this clonotype is one. This chain connects TRBV12-3 or TRBV12-4 to TRBJ2-7; 7 nucleotides line up with TRBD2. The CDR3 sequence is 15 residues long. Trimming cost V 1 base and J 7 bases; bases outside gene matches: 10. Here the CDR3 reads CASSLVSGLYNEQYF. The CDR3 bases are TGTGCCAGCAGTTTAGTTAGCGGGCTCTACAATGAGCAGTACTTC.

With regard to this clonotype: A read error may produce the germline difference seen at one junction end. The chain joins TRBV3-1 to TRBJ2-3, with 13 positions matching TRBD2. This CDR3 spans 18 amino acids. CDR1 is LGHDT and CDR2 is YNNKEL in the germline V gene (reference sequence). DNA for the CDR3: TGTGTCAGCAGCCAAAATGGACTAGCGGGGGCTAGCACAGATACGCAGTATTTT. It translates to CVSSQNGLAGASTDTQYF.

As regards this clonotype: Germline and junction disagree at one end, which may indicate a read error. This chain joins TRBV15 and TRBJ2-1; perhaps D is TRBD1 or TRBD2 (6 bases each). CDR1 and CDR2 (germline): LNHNV, YYDKDF (reference sequence). The CDR3 is 14 amino acids. As DNA, the CDR3 is TGCGCCACCAGCAAAGGGGGGCCTTACAATGAGCAGTTCTTC. This encodes CATSKGGPYNEQFF.

The table lists this clonotype with a few counts. This rearrangement joins TRBV5-5 to TRBJ1-2, with D tentatively TRBD1 (6 bases). The CDR3 consists of 14 residues. Germline V lookup: CDR1 SGHKS, CDR2 YYEKEE (reference sequence). V was trimmed by 4 bases and J by 8 bases, leaving 18 bases between them. CDR3 DNA: TGTGCCAGCAGCGTTTTAGACAGGCCGGGAGGCTACACCTTC. Translating it yields CASSVLDRPGGYTF.

This chain joins TRBV20-1 and TRBJ1-1; tentative D call: TRBD1 (6 bases). This CDR3 contains 11 residues. CDR1 is DFQATT and CDR2 is SNEGSKA in the germline V gene (reference sequence). The V gene lost 7 bases and the J gene lost 4 bases, with 10 bases spanning the gap. The CDR3 reads CSVGGPTEAFF. The CDR3 nucleotides are TGCAGTGTCGGGGGGCCCACTGAAGCTTTCTTT.

The CDR3 protein is CASSYGSRSGNTIYF. DNA for the CDR3: TGTGCCAGCAGTTACGGCAGTCGCTCTGGAAACACCATATATTTT. V gene TRBV6-5 combines with J gene TRBJ1-3; D call uncertain. This CDR3 has 15 residues. Deletions cut 2 bases from V and 0 bases from J, with 8 bases between. CDR1 is MNHEY and CDR2 is SVGAGI in the germline V gene.

The chain recombines TRBV7-8 with TRBJ2-3; D not resolved. Trimming left V 4 bases short and J 2 bases short, with 13 bases between. The CDR3 loop spans 15 amino acids. CDR1 is SGHVS and CDR2 is FQNEAQ in the germline V gene. The CDR3 here is CASSSLGPFTDTQYF. CDR3 sequence (DNA): TGTGCCAGCAGCTCACTGGGCCCTTTCACAGATACGCAGTATTTT.

This clonotype was counted only a few times. The chain combines TRBV4-1 with TRBJ2-7; a weak D match, TRBD1 (5 bases). The germline V gene has CDR1 MGHRA and CDR2 YSYEKL. The CDR3 extends over 15 amino acids. The ends were cut back, 3 bases at V and 2 bases at J, with 14 bases in the middle. Here the CDR3 DNA reads TGCGCCAGCAGCCAGGTGCAGGGTTTGCCCTACGAGCAGTACTTC. The encoded protein is CASSQVQGLPYEQYF.

The chain has TRBV7-9 and TRBJ2-5; tentative D call: TRBD1 (6 bases). Gene TRBJ2-1 matches the end of the DNA better, so the J call may be wrong. CDR3 length: 13 residues. Germline CDR1 reads SEHNR; CDR2 reads FQNEAQ (reference sequence). CDR3 sequence reads: CASSLVGGETQFF. CDR3 DNA: TGTGCCAGCAGCTTAGTAGGGGGAGAGACCCAGTTCTTC.

This chain joins TRBV20-1 and TRBJ2-7, with TRBD2 matching 7 bases. Germline CDR1 is DFQATT and CDR2 is SNEGSKA (reference sequence). The CDR3 runs 14 residues. V dropped 0 bases and J dropped 5; count of bases not matched to a gene: 7. The CDR3 sequence is CSARERRGGDEQYF. DNA of the CDR3: TGCAGTGCTAGAGAGCGAAGGGGAGGGGACGAGCAGTACTTC.

This clonotype was counted a few times. V and J are TRBV6-1 and TRBJ1-1, with D perhaps TRBD1 (5 bases). Germline loops: CDR1 MNHNS, CDR2 SASEGT. The V end was cut by 5 bases, the J end by 0 bases, with 19 bases between. This CDR3 has 17 amino acids. CDR3 region: CASSPGTGRALNTEAFF. The DNA for the CDR3 is TGTGCCAGCAGTCCCGGGACGGGGCGGGCTCTGAACACTGAAGCTTTCTTT.

The chain recombines TRBV20-1 with TRBJ1-4; 8 nucleotides align to TRBD1. The germline V gene has CDR1 DFQATT and CDR2 SNEGSKA (reference sequence). V lost 1 base, J lost 5 bases, and 3 bases stayed unmatched. The CDR3 covers 14 residues. CDR3 DNA sequence: TGCAGTGCTAGAGGGACAGGGCAAAATGAAAAACTGTTTTTT. This translates into CSARGTGQNEKLFF.

The V gene is TRBV7-2, the J gene TRBJ2-7; D uncertain. Deletions cut 1 base from V and 5 bases from J, with 12 bases between. The CDR3 is made up of 14 amino acids. Per the germline V gene, CDR1 is SGHTA and CDR2 is FQGNSA. The CDR3 loop is CASSLVRGGDEQYF. CDR3 in DNA: TGTGCCAGCAGCTTAGTTAGAGGCGGTGACGAGCAGTACTTC.

This clonotype was observed a handful of times. The CDR3 here is CATSREAGDYNEQYF. The CDR3, as DNA: TGTGCCACCAGCAGAGAGGCAGGGGACTACAATGAGCAGTACTTC. V and J are TRBV15 and TRBJ2-5; possibly TRBD2 for D (7 bases). Germline values: CDR1 LNHNV, CDR2 YYDKDF (reference sequence). V was cut by 0 bases and J by 11 bases, with 19 bases left in between. The length of the CDR3 is 15 residues.

This sequence joins TRBV20-1 and TRBJ1-2; D unresolved. V dropped 6 bases and J dropped 8 bases, with 16 bases sitting between them. CDR3 length: 12 residues. CDR1 DFQATT and CDR2 SNEGSKA come from the germline V gene (reference sequence). The CDR3 sequence is CSARVPVGGYTF. The CDR3 DNA reads as TGCAGTGCGAGGGTCCCGGTAGGGGGCTACACCTTC.

The rearrangement uses TRBV20-1 and TRBJ2-1; 11 bases agree with TRBD2. CDR1 and CDR2 from the germline V gene are DFQATT and SNEGSKA (reference sequence). The trim removed 0 bases at V and 5 bases at J, leaving 9 bases unmatched. The length of the CDR3 is 17 residues. The CDR3 nucleotides read TGCAGTGCTAGAGATCGGGCAACTAGCGGGAGACACAATGAGCAGTTCTTC. This gives the protein CSARDRATSGRHNEQFF.

This sequence joins TRBV29-1 and TRBJ2-5; tentative D call: TRBD1 (5 bases). The CDR3 covers 13 residues. V shed 7 bases and J shed 11 bases, with 23 bases lying between them. Germline V gene sequence: CDR1 SQVTM, CDR2 ANQGSEA. For the CDR3, the DNA is TGCAGCGCAGACAGTTTCTCCTACAATGAGCAGTACTTC. It is translated as CSADSFSYNEQYF.

The chain combines TRBV6-1 with TRBJ1-5; TRBD1 might be the D (5 bases). Germline CDR1 MNHNS, CDR2 SASEGT. Trimming shortened V by 1 base and J by 2 bases, and 12 bases separated the two germline ends. This CDR3 has 16 amino acids. The CDR3 DNA is TGTGCCAGCAGTGAAGAGGAGGGGAGGGGCAATCAGCCCCAGCATTTT. The encoded protein is CASSEEEGRGNQPQHF.

The chain has TRBV27 and TRBJ2-7; 7 bases are shared with TRBD2. The germline CDR1 and CDR2 sequences are MNHEY and SMNVEV (reference sequence). V trimming: 1 base; J trimming: 2 bases; junction bases outside the gene matches: 8. There are 16 residues in the CDR3. The CDR3, as DNA: TGTGCCAGCAGTTTATGGGGGGGACGGGGAGCCTACGAGCAGTACTTC. Translated: CASSLWGGRGAYEQYF.

The CDR3 region has the DNA TGTGCCATCAGTCCGGGGACCCATAACAATGAGCAGTTCTTC. This gives the protein CAISPGTHNNEQFF. The rearrangement uses TRBV10-3 and TRBJ2-1; possibly TRBD1 or TRBD2 for D (5 bases each). V lost 5 bases and J lost 5, with 13 bases in between. Germline V gene data show CDR1 as ENHRY and CDR2 as SYGVKD. The CDR3 is 14 residues long.

This clonotype has more than one count but fewer than ten. The V and J genes are TRBV11-3 and TRBJ2-1; 11 nucleotides align to TRBD2. Germline lookup yields CDR1 SGHNT and CDR2 YENEEA. The CDR3 runs to 14 residues. V shed 4 bases, J shed 7 bases, and the junction held 3 bases outside the gene matches. CDR3 in amino acids: CASSSTSGSNEQFF. DNA of the CDR3: TGTGCCAGCAGCTCTACTAGCGGGAGTAATGAGCAGTTCTTC.

This clonotype was seen a few times. V is TRBV3-1 and J is TRBJ2-3; tentatively, D is TRBD2 (6 bases). The CDR3 runs 15 residues. Germline V gene sequence: CDR1 LGHDT, CDR2 YNNKEL (reference sequence). The V and J ends lost 5 bases and 0 bases respectively, with 12 bases between them. CDR3 region: CASSSFGGSTDTQYF. The CDR3 DNA reads TGTGCCAGCAGCTCATTCGGGGGTAGCACAGATACGCAGTATTTT.

The rearrangement links TRBV12-5 to TRBJ2-1, with unresolved D. V lost 0 bases, J lost 6 bases, and 15 bases lay in between. Germline V gives CDR1 LGHNT, CDR2 FRNRAP. This CDR3 region has 16 residues. This CDR3 reads CASGLVMLEKLNEQFF. The CDR3 DNA reads as TGTGCTAGTGGTTTGGTAATGTTAGAGAAACTCAATGAGCAGTTCTTC.

The chain carries TRBV29-1 and TRBJ2-5; TRBD2 matches at 7 bases. The V gene's germline CDR1 is SQVTM and CDR2 ANQGSEA. CDR3 length: 12 residues. DNA of the CDR3: TGCAGTGGGGAGGGACCTTCAGAGACCCAGTACTTC. Its protein is CSGEGPSETQYF. Drawing the rest from reference TRBV29-1 and TRBJ2-5, the complete variable domain is SAVISQKPSRDICQRGTSLTIQCQVDSQVTMMFWYRQQPGQSLTLIATANQGSEATYESGFVIDKFPISRPNLTFSTLTVSNMSPEDSSIYLCSGEGPSETQYFGPGTRLLVL.

This chain joins TRBV12-3 or TRBV12-4 and TRBJ2-1; no firm D call. The length of the CDR3 is 13 residues. V was shortened by 4 bases and J by 6 bases, with 10 bases between the two germline ends. CDR3 bases: TGTGCCAGCAGTTCCCGTCGTACCAATGAGCAGTTCTTC. This sequence encodes CASSSRRTNEQFF.